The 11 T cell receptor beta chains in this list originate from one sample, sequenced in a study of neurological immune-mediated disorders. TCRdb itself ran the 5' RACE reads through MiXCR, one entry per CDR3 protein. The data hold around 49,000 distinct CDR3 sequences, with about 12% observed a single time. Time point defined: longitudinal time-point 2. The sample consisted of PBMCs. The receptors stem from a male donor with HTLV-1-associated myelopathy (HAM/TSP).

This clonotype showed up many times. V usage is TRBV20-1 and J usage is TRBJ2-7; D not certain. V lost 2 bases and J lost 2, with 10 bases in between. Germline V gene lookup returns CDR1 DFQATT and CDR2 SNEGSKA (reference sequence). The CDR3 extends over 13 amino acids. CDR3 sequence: CSARRVLTYEQYF. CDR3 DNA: TGCAGTGCTAGAAGGGTCCTAACCTACGAGCAGTACTTC.

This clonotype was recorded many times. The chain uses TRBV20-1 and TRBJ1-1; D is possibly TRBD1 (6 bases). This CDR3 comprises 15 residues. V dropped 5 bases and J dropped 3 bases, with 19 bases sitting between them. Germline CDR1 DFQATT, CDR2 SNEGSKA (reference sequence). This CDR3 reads CSAYDTGTVDTEAFF. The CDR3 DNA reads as TGCAGTGCTTACGATACAGGGACGGTGGACACTGAAGCTTTCTTT.

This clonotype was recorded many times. CDR3 sequence reads: CSATRQEMNTEAFF. Written as DNA, the CDR3 is TGCAGTGCTACTAGACAGGAGATGAACACTGAAGCTTTCTTT. The V and J genes are TRBV20-1 and TRBJ1-1; a weak D match, TRBD1 (6 bases). CDR3 size: 14 residues. Trimming pared 4 bases from V and 0 bases from J, leaving 12 bases between. Germline CDR1 and CDR2: DFQATT and SNEGSKA (reference sequence).

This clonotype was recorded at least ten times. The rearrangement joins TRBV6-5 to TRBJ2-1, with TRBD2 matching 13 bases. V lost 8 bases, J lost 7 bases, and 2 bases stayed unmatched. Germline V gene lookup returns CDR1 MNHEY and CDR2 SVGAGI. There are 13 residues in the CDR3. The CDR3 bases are TGTGCCAGCCGGACTAGCGGGGGAAATGAGCAGTTCTTC. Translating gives CASRTSGGNEQFF.

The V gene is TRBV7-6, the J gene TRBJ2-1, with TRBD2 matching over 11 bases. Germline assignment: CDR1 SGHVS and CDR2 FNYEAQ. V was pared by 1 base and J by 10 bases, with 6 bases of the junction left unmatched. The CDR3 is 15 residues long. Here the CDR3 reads CASSLGSGGAGEQFF. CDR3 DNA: TGTGCCAGCAGCTTAGGTAGCGGGGGGGCAGGAGAGCAGTTCTTC.

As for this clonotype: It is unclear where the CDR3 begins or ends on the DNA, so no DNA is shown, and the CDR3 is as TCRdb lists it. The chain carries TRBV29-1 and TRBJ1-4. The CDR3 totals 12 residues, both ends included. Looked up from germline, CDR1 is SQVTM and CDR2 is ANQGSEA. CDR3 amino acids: CSVARGSQKMFF.

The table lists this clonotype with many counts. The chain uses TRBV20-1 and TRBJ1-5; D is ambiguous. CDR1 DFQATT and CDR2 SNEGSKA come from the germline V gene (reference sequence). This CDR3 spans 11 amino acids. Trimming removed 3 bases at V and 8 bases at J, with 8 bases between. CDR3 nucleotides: TGCAGTGCTAGGGGAAATGAGCCCCAGCATTTT. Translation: CSARGNEPQHF.

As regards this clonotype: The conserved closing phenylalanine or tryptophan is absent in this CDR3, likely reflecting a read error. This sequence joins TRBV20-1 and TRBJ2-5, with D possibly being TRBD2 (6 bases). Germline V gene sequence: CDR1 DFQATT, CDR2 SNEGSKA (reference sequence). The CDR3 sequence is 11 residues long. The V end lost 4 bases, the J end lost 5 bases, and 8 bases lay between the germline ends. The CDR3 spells CSATRGETQYL. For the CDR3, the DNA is TGCAGTGCTACCCGGGGGGAGACCCAGTACTTA.

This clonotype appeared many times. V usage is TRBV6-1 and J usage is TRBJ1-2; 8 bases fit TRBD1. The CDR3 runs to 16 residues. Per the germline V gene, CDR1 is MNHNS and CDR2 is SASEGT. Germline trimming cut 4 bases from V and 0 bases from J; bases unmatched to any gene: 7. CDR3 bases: TGTGCCAGCAGTGTCCGGGACAGGATAGCTAACTATGGCTACACCTTC. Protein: CASSVRDRIANYGYTF.

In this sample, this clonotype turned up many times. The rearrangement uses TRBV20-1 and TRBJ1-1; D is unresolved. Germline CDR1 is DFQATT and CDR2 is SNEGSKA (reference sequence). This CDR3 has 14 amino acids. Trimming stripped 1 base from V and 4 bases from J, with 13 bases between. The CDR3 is CSARGYPGLTEAFF. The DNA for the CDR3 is TGCAGTGCTAGAGGTTACCCGGGCCTCACTGAAGCTTTCTTT.

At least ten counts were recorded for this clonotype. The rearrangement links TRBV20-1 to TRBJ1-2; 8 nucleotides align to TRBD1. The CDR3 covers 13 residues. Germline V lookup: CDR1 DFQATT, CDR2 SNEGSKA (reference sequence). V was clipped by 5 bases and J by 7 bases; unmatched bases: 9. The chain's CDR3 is CSAGTNRGGGYTF. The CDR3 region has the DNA TGCAGTGCTGGGACTAACAGGGGGGGTGGCTACACCTTC.